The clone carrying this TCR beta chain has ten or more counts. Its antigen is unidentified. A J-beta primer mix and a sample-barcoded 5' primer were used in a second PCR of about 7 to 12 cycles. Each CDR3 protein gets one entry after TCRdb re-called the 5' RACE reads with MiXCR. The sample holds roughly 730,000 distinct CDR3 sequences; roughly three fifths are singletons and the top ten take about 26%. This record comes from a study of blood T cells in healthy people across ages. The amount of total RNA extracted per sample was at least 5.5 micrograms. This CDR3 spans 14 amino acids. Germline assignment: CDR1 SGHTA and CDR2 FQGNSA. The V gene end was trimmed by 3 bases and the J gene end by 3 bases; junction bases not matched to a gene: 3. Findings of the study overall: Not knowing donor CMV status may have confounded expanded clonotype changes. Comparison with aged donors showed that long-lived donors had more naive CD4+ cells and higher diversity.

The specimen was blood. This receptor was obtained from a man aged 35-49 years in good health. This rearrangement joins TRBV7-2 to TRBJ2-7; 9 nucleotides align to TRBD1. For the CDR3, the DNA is TGTGCCAGCAGCTTTGGGACAGGGAGCTACGAGCAGTACTTC. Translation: CASSFGTGSYEQYF.